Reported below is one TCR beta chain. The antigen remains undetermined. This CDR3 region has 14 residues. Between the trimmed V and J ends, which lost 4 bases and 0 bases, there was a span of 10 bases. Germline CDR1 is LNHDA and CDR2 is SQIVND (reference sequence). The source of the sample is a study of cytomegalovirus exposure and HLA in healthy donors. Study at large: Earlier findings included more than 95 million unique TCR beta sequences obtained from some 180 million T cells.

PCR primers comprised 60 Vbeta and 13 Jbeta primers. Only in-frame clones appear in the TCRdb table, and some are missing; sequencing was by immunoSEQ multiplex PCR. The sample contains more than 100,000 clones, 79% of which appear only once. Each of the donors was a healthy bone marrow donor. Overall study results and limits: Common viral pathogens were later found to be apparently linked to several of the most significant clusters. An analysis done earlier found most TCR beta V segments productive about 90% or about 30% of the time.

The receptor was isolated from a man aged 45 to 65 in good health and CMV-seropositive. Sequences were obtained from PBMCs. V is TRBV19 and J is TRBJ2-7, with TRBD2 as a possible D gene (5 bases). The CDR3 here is CASSRTHSSYEQYF. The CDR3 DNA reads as TGTGCCAGTAGTAGGACTCATTCCTCCTACGAGCAGTACTTC.